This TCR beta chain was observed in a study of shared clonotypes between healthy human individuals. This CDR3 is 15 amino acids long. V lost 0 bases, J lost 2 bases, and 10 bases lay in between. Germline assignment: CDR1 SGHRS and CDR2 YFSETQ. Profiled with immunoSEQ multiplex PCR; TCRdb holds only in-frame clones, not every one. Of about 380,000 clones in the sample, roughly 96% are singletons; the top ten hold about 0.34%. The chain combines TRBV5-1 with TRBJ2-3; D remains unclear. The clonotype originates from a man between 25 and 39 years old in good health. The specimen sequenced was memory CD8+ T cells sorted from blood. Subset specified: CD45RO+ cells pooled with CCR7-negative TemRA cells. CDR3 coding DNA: TGCGCCAGCAGCTTGGTAGAAGGCCCCACAGATACGCAGTATTTT. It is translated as CASSLVEGPTDTQYF. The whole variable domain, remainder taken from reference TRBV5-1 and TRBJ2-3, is KAGVTQTPRYLIKTRGQQVTLSCSPISGHRSVSWYQQTPGQGLQFLFEYFSETQRNKGNFPGRFSGRQFSNSRSEMNVSTLELGDSALYLCASSLVEGPTDTQYFGPGTRLTVL.